A selection of T cell receptor beta chains follows, all from one sample in a study of T cells in Graves' hyperthyroidism and ophthalmopathy. TCRdb re-analysed the multiplex PCR reads in MiXCR, keeping a single row per CDR3 protein. This repertoire shows approximately 690,000 distinct CDR3 sequences, more than 20% found once; its top ten account for under 35%. The material sequenced was blood. The receptors originated from a man in his thirties or forties with Graves' ophthalmopathy. CDR3s include the opening cysteine and the closing phenylalanine or tryptophan. D genes are given only for firm matches. Where a row states a size, it is once, few, many or the class of an expanded clone; other rows omit it.

clone size: few; D gene: NA; CDR3 length: 14; V gene: TRBV6-2/TRBV6-3; J gene: TRBJ1-2; CDR3 DNA: TGTGCCAGCAGGACGACAGGAGCTAACTATGGCTACACCTTC; CDR3 protein: CASRTTGANYGYTF
clone size: NA; D gene: TRBD2; CDR3 length: 15; V gene: TRBV6-2/TRBV6-3; J gene: TRBJ2-7; CDR3 DNA: TGTGCCAGCAGTTACCCCGCTAGCGGGATTAACGAGCAGTACTTC; CDR3 protein: CASSYPASGINEQYF
clone size: few; D gene: TRBD2; CDR3 length: 16; V gene: TRBV24-1; J gene: TRBJ2-3; CDR3 DNA: TGTGCCACCAGTGATCCGTTGAGGGAGGGTGCAGATACGCAGTATTTT; CDR3 protein: CATSDPLREGADTQYF
clone size: many; D gene: TRBD1; CDR3 length: 13; V gene: TRBV28; J gene: TRBJ1-1; CDR3 DNA: TGTGCCAGCAGTGAGCACGACAGGGCCAGCGCTTTCTTT; CDR3 protein: CASSEHDRASAFF
clone size: many; D gene: NA; CDR3 length: 18; V gene: TRBV28; J gene: TRBJ1-5; CDR3 DNA: TGTGCCAGCAGTTTATTTCCCCTCAGCCCCGGTAGCAATCAGCCCCAGCATTTT; CDR3 protein: CASSLFPLSPGSNQPQHF
clone size: NA; D gene: NA; CDR3 length: 15; V gene: TRBV2; J gene: TRBJ1-2; CDR3 DNA: TGTGCCAGCAGCGGCCCCGGGAGGACGACCGGCGGCTACACCTTC; CDR3 protein: CASSGPGRTTGGYTF
clone size: many; D gene: NA; CDR3 length: 11; V gene: TRBV18; J gene: TRBJ2-1; CDR3 DNA: TGTGCCAGCTCACCGGCGAATGAGCAGTTCTTC; CDR3 protein: CASSPANEQFF
clone size: many; D gene: TRBD2; CDR3 length: 16; V gene: TRBV3-1; J gene: TRBJ2-1; CDR3 DNA: TGTGCCAGCAGCCTACCTCTGAGCGGGAGATACAATGAGCAGTTCTTC; CDR3 protein: CASSLPLSGRYNEQFF
clone size: few; D gene: TRBD2; CDR3 length: 18; V gene: TRBV6-6; J gene: TRBJ2-5; CDR3 DNA: TGTGCCAGCAGTTACTCTGATTTTGCTAGCGGGACAAGAGAGACCCAGTACTTC; CDR3 protein: CASSYSDFASGTRETQYF
clone size: NA; D gene: NA; CDR3 length: 14; V gene: TRBV28; J gene: TRBJ1-2; CDR3 DNA: TGTGCCAGCAGTTTATCCCAGAGAGGGGGTGGCTACACCTTC; CDR3 protein: CASSLSQRGGGYTF
clone size: NA; D gene: TRBD2; CDR3 length: 13; V gene: TRBV29-1; J gene: TRBJ2-7; CDR3 DNA: TGCAGCGTTGAGGCTAGCGGGAATTACGAGCAGTACTTC; CDR3 protein: CSVEASGNYEQYF
clone size: many; D gene: NA; CDR3 length: 14; V gene: TRBV7-9; J gene: TRBJ2-7; CDR3 DNA: TGTGCCAGCAGCCCTGGGGGCAGGGTTGCCGAGCAGTACTTC; CDR3 protein: CASSPGGRVAEQYF
clone size: many; D gene: TRBD2; CDR3 length: 16; V gene: TRBV2; J gene: TRBJ2-3; CDR3 DNA: TGTGCCAGCAGCACCGGGACTAGCTCACGCACAGATACGCAGTATTTT; CDR3 protein: CASSTGTSSRTDTQYF
clone size: NA; D gene: TRBD2; CDR3 length: 16; V gene: TRBV28; J gene: TRBJ2-1; CDR3 DNA: TGTGCCAGCAGTTTGGGTGGCAGCGGGAGAAGGGATGAGCAGTTCTTC; CDR3 protein: CASSLGGSGRRDEQFF
clone size: NA; D gene: NA; CDR3 length: 16; V gene: TRBV28; J gene: TRBJ2-5; CDR3 DNA: TGTGCCAGCAGTTTCCCCTCGAATGCGTACCAAGAGACCCAGTACTTC; CDR3 protein: CASSFPSNAYQETQYF
clone size: many; D gene: NA; CDR3 length: 13; V gene: TRBV7-9; J gene: TRBJ2-1; CDR3 DNA: TGTGCCAGCAGTCGAGACTGGGAGAATGAGCAGTTCTTC; CDR3 protein: CASSRDWENEQFF
clone size: NA; D gene: TRBD2; CDR3 length: 16; V gene: TRBV7-9; J gene: TRBJ2-1; CDR3 DNA: TGCGCCAGCAGCCAAGGCCTAGCGGGAGTTGGCAATGAGCAGTTCTTC; CDR3 protein: CASSQGLAGVGNEQFF
clone size: few; D gene: NA; CDR3 length: 15; V gene: TRBV27; J gene: TRBJ2-3; CDR3 DNA: TGTGCCAGCAGTCCACTAGGGGTATACACAGATACGCAGTATTTT; CDR3 protein: CASSPLGVYTDTQYF
clone size: many; D gene: NA; CDR3 length: 17; V gene: TRBV7-2; J gene: TRBJ2-5; CDR3 DNA: TGTGCCAGCAGCTCGACCCCGTCACGAACAGTAGCGGAGACCCAGTACTTC; CDR3 protein: CASSSTPSRTVAETQYF
clone size: few; D gene: TRBD2; CDR3 length: 19; V gene: TRBV15; J gene: TRBJ2-5; CDR3 DNA: TGTGCCACCAGCGGATGGACTAGCGGGAGCGGGATAGAGGTGGAGACCCAGTACTTC; CDR3 protein: CATSGWTSGSGIEVETQYF
clone size: few; D gene: NA; CDR3 length: 15; V gene: TRBV5-1; J gene: TRBJ2-1; CDR3 DNA: TGCGCCAGCAGCTTCGACGGTAGCTCCTACAATGAGCAGTTCTTC; CDR3 protein: CASSFDGSSYNEQFF
clone size: few; D gene: TRBD1; CDR3 length: 14; V gene: TRBV29-1; J gene: TRBJ2-5; CDR3 DNA: TGCAGCGCGGTCCACTCAGGGGGCACTGAGACCCAGTACTTC; CDR3 protein: CSAVHSGGTETQYF
clone size: NA; D gene: NA; CDR3 length: 14; V gene: TRBV9; J gene: TRBJ2-7; CDR3 DNA: TGTGCCAGCAGCGTAGGCGGTAGCAGGTACGAGCAGTACTTC; CDR3 protein: CASSVGGSRYEQYF
clone size: NA; D gene: NA; CDR3 length: 18; V gene: TRBV5-1; J gene: TRBJ2-4; CDR3 DNA: TGCGCCAGCAGCTTGGGGGGCAGGAGCCCCGGTGACAAAAACATTCAGTACTTC; CDR3 protein: CASSLGGRSPGDKNIQYF
clone size: NA; D gene: TRBD2; CDR3 length: 15; V gene: TRBV27; J gene: TRBJ2-1; CDR3 DNA: TGTGCCAGCAGTCCTGTGGGACTACAGCACAATGAGCAGTTCTTC; CDR3 protein: CASSPVGLQHNEQFF